A selection of T cell receptor beta chains follows, all from one sample in a study of shared clonotypes between healthy human individuals. The assay was immunoSEQ multiplex PCR, and TCRdb's table has in-frame clones only and misses some. Of roughly 2,300,000 clones in the sample, around 93% are singletons; the top ten hold about 0.36%. The sequenced sample consisted of naive CD4+ T cells from PBMCs. All receptors come from a man aged 18 to 29 in good health. Some clones in this sample may be carry-over from other donors' samples. Both conserved end residues are part of each CDR3. D genes are given only for firm matches. Not all rows give a size; the values are once, few, many and, for expanded clones, a class.

CDR3 DNA,CDR3 protein,D gene,V gene,J gene,clone size
TGTGCCAGCAGCCGAGGGGACAGTCCCTACAATGAGCAGTTCTTC,CASSRGDSPYNEQFF,TRBD1,TRBV7-7,TRBJ2-1,-
TGTGCCAGTACCCCCTCCCAAGCGGGCAAGAACAATGAGCAGTTCTTC,CASTPSQAGKNNEQFF,-,TRBV19,TRBJ2-1,once
TGTGCCAGCAGCCAGGGACAGGCCTTTCGGGAGCAGTTCTTC,CASSQGQAFREQFF,TRBD1,TRBV7-9,TRBJ2-1,-
TGTGCCAGTAGTGGCCGGGATGATCAGCCCCAGCATTTT,CASSGRDDQPQHF,-,TRBV19,TRBJ1-5,once
TGTGCCAGTAGTATGCAGGACAGGGGTTACTACGAGCAGTACTTC,CASSMQDRGYYEQYF,TRBD1,TRBV19,TRBJ2-7,-
TGCGCCAGCAGTGACGGACTAACAGATACGCAGTATTTT,CASSDGLTDTQYF,-,TRBV5-1,TRBJ2-3,-
TGTGCCAGCAGCCAGAGGACTACCAGCTCCTACGAGCAGTACTTC,CASSQRTTSSYEQYF,-,TRBV6-6,TRBJ2-7,-
TGTGCCAGCAGTTTTCCTTCTAGCGGGATCTACGAGCAGTACTTC,CASSFPSSGIYEQYF,TRBD2,TRBV28,TRBJ2-7,-
TGTGCCAGCAGCCTTGCCAGCGGGAGCTCCTACAATGAGCAGTTCTTC,CASSLASGSSYNEQFF,TRBD2,TRBV5-5,TRBJ2-1,-
TGTGCCAGCAGCCAAACCGGGACGGGACACTATGGCTACACCTTC,CASSQTGTGHYGYTF,-,TRBV7-3,TRBJ1-2,-
TGTGCCAGCTCACCAGGGGCAGGGGATAACTATGGCTACACCTTC,CASSPGAGDNYGYTF,-,TRBV18,TRBJ1-2,few
TGTGCCAGCAGTGACGGGACTAGCGGGAGCTACGAGCAGTACTTC,CASSDGTSGSYEQYF,TRBD2,TRBV25-1,TRBJ2-7,-
TGTGCCAGCAGGACAGGGGCTACCTACAATGAGCAGTTCTTC,CASRTGATYNEQFF,TRBD1,TRBV5-8,TRBJ2-1,-
TGTGCCAGCAGCTTCCCGACCCTCCCTGGAAACACCATATATTTT,CASSFPTLPGNTIYF,-,TRBV7-2,TRBJ1-3,-
TGTGCCAGCAGTTTCACGAGTCTAGCCAAAAACATTCAGTACTTC,CASSFTSLAKNIQYF,-,TRBV28,TRBJ2-4,once
TGTGCCAGCAGCTTAGGGCGAGGGCAACCCGCCAAAAACATTCAGTACTTC,CASSLGRGQPAKNIQYF,-,TRBV11-2,TRBJ2-4,-
TGTGCCAGCAGTAGACAGGGGGCGGACTACGAGCAGTACTTC,CASSRQGADYEQYF,TRBD1,TRBV6-6,TRBJ2-7,-
TGTGCCAGCAGCCCCAAGGACTGGGGTGATGAGCAGTTCTTC,CASSPKDWGDEQFF,-,TRBV11-2,TRBJ2-1,-
TGTGCCAGCAGCTTCAGGCAGTCTGGTTATGGCTACACCTTC,CASSFRQSGYGYTF,-,TRBV5-6,TRBJ1-2,-
TGTGCCAGCAGTTTAGCGGGGGCTGGCCAGCCCCAGCATTTT,CASSLAGAGQPQHF,-,TRBV28,TRBJ1-5,-
TGTGCCAGTATGAGGGTGAACACTGAAGCTTTCTTT,CASMRVNTEAFF,-,TRBV19,TRBJ1-1,-
TGTGCCAGCAGCGTAGATTCAGCTTCCTACGAGCAGTACTTC,CASSVDSASYEQYF,-,TRBV9,TRBJ2-7,-
TGTGCCAGCAGGCGAGAGGTCCTTACAAGCACAGATACGCAGTATTTT,CASRREVLTSTDTQYF,-,TRBV5-4,TRBJ2-3,-
TGTGCCAGCAGCGTAGGAGGTGGTCCGAGAAGCTCTGGAAACACCATATATTTT,CASSVGGGPRSSGNTIYF,-,TRBV9,TRBJ1-3,-
TGTGCCAGCAGTTTATATTACAGGGTGGAAAAACTGTTTTTT,CASSLYYRVEKLFF,-,TRBV27,TRBJ1-4,-
TGTGCCAGCAGCCTCCAGGGTCATGCCCGGACCGGGGAGCTGTTTTTT,CASSLQGHARTGELFF,-,TRBV9,TRBJ2-2,-